The 25 T cell receptor beta chains listed next were all sequenced from one sample in a study of T cells in Graves' hyperthyroidism and ophthalmopathy. Amplification targeted TCR beta CDR3 regions from RNA transcripts. Primed by the HTBI set, a first-round RT-PCR was run on the TCR CDR3. TCRdb reanalysed the multiplex PCR reads using MiXCR and keeps one entry per CDR3 protein. The profile shows approximately 600,000 distinct CDR3 sequences, over 12% of them singletons. Sequencing was performed on blood. Source of these receptors: a middle-aged woman with Graves' ophthalmopathy.

This clonotype has at least ten counts. The chain combines TRBV19 with TRBJ2-2; 14 bases agree with TRBD2. Germline values: CDR1 LNHDA, CDR2 SQIVND (reference sequence). V was pared by 1 base and J by 8 bases, with 6 bases of the junction left unmatched. CDR3 length equals 17 residues. This chain's CDR3 is CASSIARTSGRLGELFF. The CDR3 DNA follows: TGTGCCAGTAGTATAGCCCGGACTAGCGGGAGGCTGGGGGAGCTGTTTTTT. Full variable domain (missing parts from reference TRBV19 and TRBJ2-2): DGGITQSPKYLFRKEGQNVTLSCEQNLNHDAMYWYRQDPGQGLRLIYYSQIVNDFQKGDIAEGYSVSREKKESFPLTVTSAQKNPTAFYLCASSIARTSGRLGELFFGEGSRLTVL.

The sample holds many counts of this clonotype. The V call is TRBV6-2 or TRBV6-3, the J call TRBJ1-5; 7 bases are a match to TRBD1. Germline CDR1 and CDR2: MNHEY and SVGEGT. Losses at the gene ends were 7 bases for V and 6 bases for J; bases not matched to a gene: 6. The CDR3 runs 13 residues. The CDR3 reads CASKKTGSQPQHF. The CDR3 DNA is TGTGCCAGCAAAAAGACAGGGTCTCAGCCCCAGCATTTT.

CDR3 bases: TGCAGCGTTGAACTGGGTTTAGAGAACATTCAGTACTTC. As protein: CSVELGLENIQYF. V is TRBV29-1 and J is TRBJ2-4, with D uncertain. Germline lookup yields CDR1 SQVTM and CDR2 ANQGSEA. The CDR3 length is 13 residues. Between the trimmed V and J ends, which lost 2 bases and 7 bases, there was a span of 12 bases.

For this clonotype: The conserved final phenylalanine or tryptophan is absent from the CDR3, which likely points to a read error. The V call is TRBV20-1, the J call TRBJ2-2; 10 positions agree with TRBD1. The germline V gene has CDR1 DFQATT and CDR2 SNEGSKA (reference sequence). This CDR3 is 14 amino acids long. J gave up 4 bases and V 6 bases, and 5 bases lay outside the gene matches. The CDR3 loop is CSARDRGVTGELFS. The CDR3 DNA follows: TGCAGTGCAAGGGACAGGGGAGTCACCGGGGAGCTGTTTTCT.

This clonotype appeared many times. The gene calls are TRBV5-1 and TRBJ2-4, with TRBD2 identical over 7 bases. CDR1 and CDR2 (germline): SGHRS, YFSETQ. V gave up 4 bases and J gave up 7 bases; unmatched junction bases: 5. CDR3 size: 13 residues. The CDR3 DNA is TGCGCCAGCAGCCAAAGGGAGGGGAACATTCAGTACTTC. Residues: CASSQREGNIQYF.

This clonotype was seen more than once but under ten times. With a much larger clone just one base away, this may be a read error. This chain joins TRBV29-1 and TRBJ1-1, with D hard to call. This CDR3 spans 13 amino acids. Germline assignment: CDR1 SQVTM and CDR2 ANQGSEA. The CDR3 sequence: CGVEQSMNTEAFF. The CDR3 DNA follows: TGCGGCGTTGAACAGAGCATGAACACTGAAGCTTTCTTT.

The chain joins TRBV19 to TRBJ1-5, with TRBD1 as a possible D gene (6 bases). This CDR3 is built from 15 residues. V was pared by 7 bases and J by 4 bases, with 17 bases between. From germline, CDR1 is LNHDA and CDR2 SQIVND (reference sequence). CDR3 residues: CASTPNRVPNQPQHF. The CDR3 DNA reads TGTGCCAGTACCCCCAACAGGGTCCCGAATCAGCCCCAGCATTTT.

This clonotype has a count of ten or more. This chain connects TRBV12-3 or TRBV12-4 to TRBJ2-7; 7 nucleotides align to TRBD1. CDR3 length: 14 amino acids. Trimming took 4 bases from V and 2 from J; bases not matched to a gene: 5. CDR3 DNA: TGTGCCAGCAGTTCCCGGGACAGAACCTACGAGCAGTACTTC. Translated: CASSSRDRTYEQYF.

The CDR3 DNA reads TGTGCCAGTAGTATCTCGCCAACTAGCGGGCAGTACTTC. This sequence encodes CASSISPTSGQYF. V and J are TRBV19 and TRBJ2-7, with 8 bases lining up with TRBD2. J lost 9 bases, V lost 3 bases, and 7 bases had no gene match. Germline loops: CDR1 LNHDA, CDR2 SQIVND (reference sequence). CDR3 size: 13 residues.

In its sample, this clonotype was seen once. The chain uses TRBV6-1 and TRBJ2-2; D is undetermined. The germline V gene has CDR1 MNHNS and CDR2 SASEGT. V was pared by 6 bases and J by 9 bases, with 17 bases between. This CDR3 has 14 amino acids. The CDR3 region has the DNA TGTGCCAGCAGCGGACGCATCGACGTCAGGGAGCTGTTTTTT. Translating gives CASSGRIDVRELFF.

This clonotype was recorded at least ten times. This CDR3 is CASSALSGDTGELFF. CDR3 nucleotides: TGTGCCAGCAGTGCCCTTTCAGGGGACACCGGGGAGCTGTTTTTT. V usage is TRBV12-3 or TRBV12-4 and J usage is TRBJ2-2, with D tentatively TRBD1 (6 bases). V was clipped by 5 bases and J by 3 bases, with 13 bases between them. The CDR3 sequence is 15 residues long.

This clonotype was recorded a few times. This chain uses TRBV20-1 with TRBJ2-5; 12 nucleotides align to TRBD1. Trimming removed 4 bases from V and 5 bases from J; junction bases left unmatched: 8. This CDR3 contains 15 residues. Germline CDR1 DFQATT, CDR2 SNEGSKA (reference sequence). DNA for the CDR3: TGCAGTGCTACCCCGGGACAGGGGGCTGGTGAGACCCAGTACTTC. This sequence encodes CSATPGQGAGETQYF.

This clonotype occurred many times. The rearrangement joins TRBV12-3 or TRBV12-4 to TRBJ2-7; D is undetermined. Trimming cost V 3 bases and J 5 bases, with 11 bases left between them. There are 13 residues in the CDR3. The CDR3 region is CASSFGSRNEQYF. CDR3 in DNA: TGTGCCAGCAGTTTCGGCTCGAGGAACGAGCAGTACTTC.

V and J are TRBV6-1 and TRBJ2-7, with 10 nucleotides matching TRBD1. With the DNA end fitting TRBJ2-5 better, the J assignment may be wrong. Germline V gene data show CDR1 as MNHNS and CDR2 as SASEGT. The CDR3 contains 16 residues. The CDR3 is CASSETRTGGQETQYF. CDR3 bases: TGTGCCAGCAGTGAAACCCGGACAGGGGGTCAAGAGACCCAGTACTTC.

Ten or more counts support this clonotype. The rearrangement joins TRBV16 to TRBJ1-1; unclear D gene. The CDR3 has 15 residues. Germline CDR1 reads KGHSY; CDR2 reads FQNENV. The V and J ends lost 0 bases and 0 bases respectively, with 8 bases between them. CDR3 amino acids: CASSQSGKLNTEAFF. The CDR3 DNA reads TGTGCCAGCAGCCAATCGGGAAAGCTGAACACTGAAGCTTTCTTT.

This clonotype was seen many times. CDR3 in amino acids: CASILGGEQYF. The CDR3 DNA reads TGTGCCAGCATCCTGGGGGGGGAGCAGTACTTC. The gene calls are TRBV2 and TRBJ2-7, with 7 bases that match TRBD2. This CDR3 has 11 residues. Trimming took 7 bases from V and 7 from J; bases not matched to a gene: 4. Germline V gene sequence: CDR1 SNHLY, CDR2 FYNNEI.

This clonotype was seen repeatedly, ten times or more. The rearrangement links TRBV7-2 to TRBJ2-7; D is undetermined. Trimming stripped 2 bases from V and 3 bases from J, with 11 bases between. Germline lookup yields CDR1 SGHTA and CDR2 FQGNSA. The CDR3 runs 14 residues. The CDR3 DNA sequence: TGTGCCAGCAGCTTAATCGGCAGAGACTACGAGCAGTACTTC. Protein: CASSLIGRDYEQYF.

In this sample, this clonotype turned up a few times. This may arise from a read error, as a much more abundant clone is one base away. The chain uses TRBV6-1 and TRBJ2-7; 7 bases are a match to TRBD1. This CDR3 is built from 13 residues. Germline CDR1 and CDR2: MNHNS and SASEGT. The V gene end was trimmed by 8 bases and the J gene end by 0 bases; junction bases not matched to a gene: 4. CDR3 in amino acids: CASATGISYEQYF. The CDR3 DNA is TGTGCCAGCGCGACAGGGATCTCCTACGAGCAGTACTTC.

Many counts were recorded for this clonotype. The CDR3 coding sequence is TGTGCCAGCAGGCCCGGGACAGCCCTGAACACCGGGGAGCTGTTTTTT. Translated, it gives CASRPGTALNTGELFF. This chain links TRBV28 with TRBJ2-2, with TRBD1 matching 7 bases. Germline trimming cut 6 bases from V and 1 base from J; bases unmatched to any gene: 8. The germline V gene encodes CDR1 MDHEN and CDR2 SYDVKM. The CDR3 consists of 16 residues. Supplemented by reference TRBV28 and TRBJ2-2, the full variable domain reads DVKVTQSSRYLVKRTGEKVFLECVQDMDHENMFWYRQDPGLGLRLIYFSYDVKMKEKGDIPEGYSVSREKKERFSLILESASTNQTSMYLCASRPGTALNTGELFFGEGSRLTVL.

This clonotype was counted many times. The rearrangement links TRBV7-9 to TRBJ2-5; TRBD2 agrees at 8 bases. This CDR3 is 17 amino acids long. Germline CDR1 SEHNR, CDR2 FQNEAQ (reference sequence). J gave up 5 bases and V 5 bases, and 16 bases lay outside the gene matches. The CDR3 here is CASSTYGLGRAAETQYF. For the CDR3, the DNA is TGTGCCAGCAGCACCTATGGTCTCGGGAGGGCCGCGGAGACCCAGTACTTC.

This sequence joins TRBV11-2 and TRBJ2-5, with 15 bases aligning to TRBD2. The CDR3 spans 17 residues. Germline CDR1 SGHAT, CDR2 FQNNGV. J was trimmed by 5 bases and V by 6 bases; bases with no gene match: 10. CDR3: CASRTGLAGGLAETQYF. The CDR3 DNA reads as TGTGCCAGCAGGACCGGACTAGCGGGGGGGCTTGCTGAGACCCAGTACTTC.

This clonotype was seen many times. CDR3 sequence: CASRSGSQSGELFF. The CDR3 DNA reads as TGTGCCAGCAGAAGCGGGTCTCAGAGCGGGGAGCTGTTTTTT. The rearrangement uses TRBV28 and TRBJ2-2, with TRBD2 as a possible D gene (6 bases). Germline V gene data show CDR1 as MDHEN and CDR2 as SYDVKM. Between the trimmed V and J ends, which lost 6 bases and 7 bases, there was a span of 15 bases. The CDR3 spans 14 residues.

The chain combines TRBV30 with TRBJ2-2; D is perhaps TRBD2 (6 bases). The germline gives CDR1 GTSNPN, CDR2 SVGIG (reference sequence). Trimming cost V 7 bases and J 6 bases, with 21 bases left between them. CDR3 length: 15 residues. In nucleotides, the CDR3 is TGTGCCTTAAGTGTTTTGTCGGGAGCGTCCGGGGAGCTGTTTTTT. Translating gives CALSVLSGASGELFF. Full variable domain (remainder filled in from reference TRBV30 and TRBJ2-2): SQTIHQWPATLVQPVGSPLSLECTVEGTSNPNLYWYRQAAGRGLQLLFYSVGIGQISSEVPQNLSASRPQDRQFILSSKKLLLSDSGFYLCALSVLSGASGELFFGEGSRLTVL.

This clonotype was detected ten times or more. The chain couples TRBV6-4 to TRBJ1-5, with D possibly being TRBD1 (5 bases). Per germline, CDR1 MRHNA and CDR2 SNTAGT. Deletions cut 9 bases from V and 11 bases from J, with 20 bases between. The CDR3 is made up of 13 amino acids. The chain's CDR3 is CARTWGPLWTQHF. In DNA form, the CDR3 reads TGTGCCAGGACCTGGGGACCCCTCTGGACCCAGCATTTT.

In its sample, this clonotype was seen many times. The V gene is TRBV12-3 or TRBV12-4, the J gene TRBJ1-5; 8 bases line up with TRBD1. The V and J ends lost 2 bases and 5 bases, in that order; junction bases with no gene match: 2. CDR3 length: 14 amino acids. CDR3 nucleotide sequence: TGTGCCAGCAGTTTATCAGGGGGCGATCAGCCCCAGCATTTT. This encodes CASSLSGGDQPQHF.